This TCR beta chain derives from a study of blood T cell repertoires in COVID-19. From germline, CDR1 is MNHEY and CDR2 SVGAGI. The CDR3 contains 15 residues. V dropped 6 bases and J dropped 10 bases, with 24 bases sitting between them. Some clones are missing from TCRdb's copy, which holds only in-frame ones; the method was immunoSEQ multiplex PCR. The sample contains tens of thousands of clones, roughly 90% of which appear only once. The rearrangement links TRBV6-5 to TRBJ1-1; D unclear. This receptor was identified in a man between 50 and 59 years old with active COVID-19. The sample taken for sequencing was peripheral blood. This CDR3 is CASSRENGLNGVAFF. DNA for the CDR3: TGTGCCAGCAGCCGAGAAAACGGACTAAATGGAGTAGCTTTCTTT.